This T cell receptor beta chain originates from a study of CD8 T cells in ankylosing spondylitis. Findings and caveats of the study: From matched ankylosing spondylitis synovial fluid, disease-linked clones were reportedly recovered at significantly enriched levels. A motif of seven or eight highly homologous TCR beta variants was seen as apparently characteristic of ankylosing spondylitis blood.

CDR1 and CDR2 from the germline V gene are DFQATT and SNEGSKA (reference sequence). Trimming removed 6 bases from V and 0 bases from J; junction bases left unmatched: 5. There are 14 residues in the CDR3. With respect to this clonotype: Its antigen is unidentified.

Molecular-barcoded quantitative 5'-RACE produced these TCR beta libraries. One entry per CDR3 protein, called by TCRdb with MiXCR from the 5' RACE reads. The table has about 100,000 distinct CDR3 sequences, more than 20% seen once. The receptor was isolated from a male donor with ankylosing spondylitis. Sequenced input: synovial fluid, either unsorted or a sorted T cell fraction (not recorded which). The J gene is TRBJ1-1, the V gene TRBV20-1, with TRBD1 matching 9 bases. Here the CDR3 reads CSARTGDVNTEAFF. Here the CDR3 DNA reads TGCAGTGCCCGGACAGGGGATGTGAACACTGAAGCTTTCTTT.